A single sample is the source of the 20 T cell receptor beta chains below, sequenced in a study of blood T cell repertoires in COVID-19. Assay: immunoSEQ multiplex PCR; the TCRdb copy retains only in-frame clones and omits some. The data contain about 180,000 clones, 80% to 90% of them singletons. The material sequenced was peripheral blood. These receptors were taken from a man aged 18-30 years who had recovered from COVID-19.

This chain uses TRBV7-9 with TRBJ2-7; D call uncertain. Germline V gives CDR1 SEHNR, CDR2 FQNEAQ (reference sequence). Trimming pared 6 bases from V and 6 bases from J, leaving 15 bases between. The CDR3 has 13 amino acids. The CDR3 DNA reads as TGTGCCAGCAGTCCCGTCAACATCCTCGAGCAGTACTTC. Protein: CASSPVNILEQYF.

The gene calls are TRBV19 and TRBJ2-2, with 8 positions matching TRBD1. The J segment lost 4 bases and the V segment lost 8 bases, leaving 9 bases of the junction unmatched. CDR3 length: 15 residues. Germline CDR1 LNHDA, CDR2 SQIVND (reference sequence). CDR3 residues: CASLPDRAGTGELFF. The DNA of the CDR3 is TGTGCCAGTTTACCGGACAGGGCTGGCACCGGGGAGCTGTTTTTT.

The V gene is TRBV18, the J gene TRBJ1-1, with D unclear. Trimming pared 0 bases from V and 5 bases from J, leaving 10 bases between. Per germline, CDR1 KGHSH and CDR2 LQKENI. This CDR3 contains 14 residues. The DNA for the CDR3 is TGTGCCAGCTCACCACCTCTGGCCAGGACTGAAGCTTTCTTT. Protein sequence: CASSPPLARTEAFF.

The J gene is TRBJ1-1, the V gene TRBV4-3; 8 bases match TRBD1. The CDR3 has 13 amino acids. Looked up from germline, CDR1 is LGHNA and CDR2 is YSLEER. The V segment lost 4 bases and the J segment 10 bases; nucleotides outside the gene matches: 8. The CDR3 DNA reads as TGCGCCAGCAGCCCCGGACAGGGTGAGAGAGCTTTCTTT. It is translated as CASSPGQGERAFF.

The chain carries TRBV6-2 or TRBV6-3 and TRBJ1-1; possibly TRBD1 for D (6 bases). The germline gives CDR1 MNHEY, CDR2 SVGEGT. Trimming cost V 6 bases and J 7 bases, with 24 bases left between them. The CDR3 totals 16 residues. In nucleotides, the CDR3 is TGTGCCAGCAGCCTTCACAGGGAGAGAACCCCCGGTGAAGCTTTCTTT. Amino acid sequence: CASSLHRERTPGEAFF.

The rearrangement links TRBV29-1 to TRBJ1-3; possibly TRBD1 for D (5 bases). Germline-derived CDR1 and CDR2 are SQVTM and ANQGSEA. Trimming cost V 3 bases and J 10 bases, with 13 bases left between them. The CDR3 is made up of 12 amino acids. Here the CDR3 DNA reads TGCAGCGTTGACAGGGTTTTAGGTACCATATATTTT. Protein product: CSVDRVLGTIYF. The full variable domain, with the rest looked up from reference TRBV29-1 and TRBJ1-3, is SAVISQKPSRDICQRGTSLTIQCQVDSQVTMMFWYRQQPGQSLTLIATANQGSEATYESGFVIDKFPISRPNLTFSTLTVSNMSPEDSSIYLCSVDRVLGTIYFGEGSWLTVV.

J is TRBJ1-2 and V is TRBV30; 8 bases line up with TRBD1. Per the germline V gene, CDR1 is GTSNPN and CDR2 is SVGIG (reference sequence). This CDR3 is 11 amino acids long. V lost 4 bases and J lost 7; bases outside the gene matches: 2. CDR3 sequence: CAWTDRGGYTF. CDR3 nucleotide sequence: TGTGCCTGGACTGACAGGGGTGGCTACACCTTC.

This chain joins TRBV6-2 or TRBV6-3 and TRBJ1-1, with D maybe TRBD1 (6 bases). The CDR3 extends over 17 amino acids. The germline V gene has CDR1 MNHEY and CDR2 SVGEGT. The germline V and J ends were trimmed by 3 bases and 0 bases, with 17 bases remaining between them. The CDR3 sequence is CASSYSETGTMNTEAFF. In DNA form, the CDR3 reads TGTGCCAGCAGTTATTCTGAAACGGGGACAATGAACACTGAAGCTTTCTTT.

This clone occurred a few times. V gene TRBV7-2 combines with J gene TRBJ2-7; D unresolved. V shed 1 base and J shed 5 bases, with 12 bases lying between them. This CDR3 contains 14 residues. Germline CDR1 and CDR2: SGHTA and FQGNSA. The CDR3 region is CASSLEQFVHEQYF. The CDR3 bases are TGTGCCAGCAGCTTAGAACAGTTTGTCCACGAGCAGTACTTC.

J is TRBJ2-7 and V is TRBV7-9; D gene unclear. Per germline, CDR1 SEHNR and CDR2 FQNEAQ (reference sequence). V lost 3 bases, J lost 1 base, and 7 bases lay in between. The CDR3 length is 13 residues. Here the CDR3 DNA reads TGTGCCAGCAGCTTTGGCGGATCCTACGAGCAGTACTTC. Its protein product is CASSFGGSYEQYF.

The chain joins TRBV7-2 to TRBJ2-7; D is possibly TRBD1 (5 bases). Germline V CDR1 and CDR2: SGHTA, FQGNSA. CDR3 size: 14 residues. V gave up 5 bases and J gave up 4 bases, with 15 bases separating them. The CDR3 protein is CASSHAQGRYEQYF. The CDR3 nucleotides read TGTGCCAGCAGCCACGCCCAGGGCCGGTACGAGCAGTACTTC.

This sequence joins TRBV25-1 and TRBJ2-1, with 7 positions matching TRBD1. V dropped 3 bases and J dropped 4; count of bases not matched to a gene: 6. The length of the CDR3 is 15 residues. Germline assignment: CDR1 MGHDK and CDR2 SYGVNS. DNA of the CDR3: TGTGCCAGCAGTGATCCCGGGACAGCTTACAATGAGCAGTTCTTC. Translation: CASSDPGTAYNEQFF.

The chain carries TRBV6-1 and TRBJ2-3; TRBD1 matches 8 bases. Germline trimming cut 1 base from V and 2 bases from J; bases unmatched to any gene: 5. This CDR3 is built from 16 residues. The V gene's germline CDR1 is MNHNS and CDR2 SASEGT. The CDR3 is CASSEETGVSTDTQYF. CDR3 sequence (DNA): TGTGCCAGCAGTGAAGAGACAGGGGTATCCACAGATACGCAGTATTTT.

The chain uses TRBV28 and TRBJ1-4; D is perhaps TRBD1 (6 bases). The CDR3 spans 16 residues. V was clipped by 2 bases and J by 0 bases, with 10 bases between them. Germline loops: CDR1 MDHEN, CDR2 SYDVKM. The CDR3 bases are TGTGCCAGCAGTTTAGGGGACAAAGCAACTAATGAAAAACTGTTTTTT. Its protein is CASSLGDKATNEKLFF. The full variable domain, its missing parts supplied by reference TRBV28 and TRBJ1-4, is DVKVTQSSRYLVKRTGEKVFLECVQDMDHENMFWYRQDPGLGLRLIYFSYDVKMKEKGDIPEGYSVSREKKERFSLILESASTNQTSMYLCASSLGDKATNEKLFFGSGTQLSVL.

This chain links TRBV6-5 with TRBJ1-2; tentatively, D is TRBD1 (5 bases). CDR1 is MNHEY and CDR2 is SVGAGI in the germline V gene. V gave up 0 bases and J gave up 6 bases, with 17 bases separating them. This CDR3 is built from 16 residues. CDR3 DNA sequence: TGTGCCAGCAGTTACTCAAATAAGGACTACAGGAATGGCTACACCTTC. This translates into CASSYSNKDYRNGYTF.

The chain joins TRBV4-3 to TRBJ2-1; the match to TRBD2 covers 7 bases. V trimming: 1 base; J trimming: 2 bases; junction bases outside the gene matches: 2. The germline CDR1 and CDR2 sequences are LGHNA and YSLEER. This CDR3 is 15 amino acids long. The CDR3 loop reads CASSQGEGPYNEQFF. CDR3 in DNA: TGCGCCAGCAGCCAAGGGGAGGGCCCCTACAATGAGCAGTTCTTC.

The chain couples TRBV19 to TRBJ2-7, with 10 bases identical to TRBD1. Germline V gene sequence: CDR1 LNHDA, CDR2 SQIVND (reference sequence). Trimming cost V 3 bases and J 5 bases; bases outside gene matches: 10. CDR3 size: 16 residues. In DNA, the CDR3 is TGTGCCAGTAGTATTATATTTGGGACAGGGGACGACGAGCAGTACTTC. It yields the protein CASSIIFGTGDDEQYF.

This chain links TRBV18 with TRBJ2-1; 7 bases map to TRBD2. CDR1 is KGHSH, CDR2 LQKENI, per germline. V shed 0 bases and J 8 bases; nucleotides not matched to a gene: 1. The CDR3 contains 13 residues. This chain's CDR3 is CASSPPGRDEQFF. CDR3 DNA sequence: TGTGCCAGCTCACCACCGGGGAGGGATGAGCAGTTCTTC.

This chain uses TRBV6-5 with TRBJ2-7, with 7 positions matching TRBD2. In germline, CDR1 is MNHEY, CDR2 SVGAGI. This CDR3 comprises 13 residues. V lost 2 bases and J lost 4; bases outside the gene matches: 2. The CDR3: CASSYGRVYEQYF. DNA for the CDR3: TGTGCCAGCAGTTACGGGAGGGTATACGAGCAGTACTTC.

The V gene is TRBV6-2 or TRBV6-3, the J gene TRBJ1-6; perhaps TRBD1 as D (6 bases). V was pared by 3 bases and J by 7 bases, with 13 bases between. This CDR3 spans 15 amino acids. Germline CDR1 and CDR2: MNHEY and SVGEGT. The CDR3 loop is CASSYRGGGNSPLHF. The CDR3 coding sequence is TGTGCCAGCAGTTATCGAGGGGGTGGGAATTCACCCCTCCACTTT.